This T cell receptor beta chain is drawn from a study of blood T cells in healthy people across ages. The use of a sample-barcoded 5' primer and a J-beta primer mix characterized a second PCR of roughly 6 to 11 cycles. TCRdb ran MiXCR on the 5' RACE reads and lists one entry per CDR3 protein. The data show 780,000 or so distinct CDR3 sequences, with about 53% seen just once and roughly 40% held by the top ten. This clonotype was counted only a few times. V was cut by 6 bases and J by 4 bases, with 12 bases left in between. The CDR3 covers 13 residues. Sequenced input: blood. This receptor was taken from a man older than 75 in good health. The rearrangement uses TRBV12-3 or TRBV12-4 and TRBJ1-2; TRBD1 might be the D (5 bases). CDR3 sequence: CASRIRDSYGYTF. The CDR3 DNA reads TGTGCCAGCAGGATCCGGGACTCCTATGGCTACACCTTC.